These 6 T cell receptor beta chains were all obtained from the same sample, sequenced in a study of T cell responses to AZD1222 COVID-19 vaccine. Profiling relied on immunoSEQ multiplex PCR, and the TCRdb table lists in-frame clones only, not all of them. The table records more than 95,000 clones, 88% of them present only once. Sequencing was performed on peripheral blood, taken on day 0 of AZD1222 vaccination. Every receptor here comes from an adult in good health.

The V and J genes are TRBV7-2 and TRBJ1-1; 8 bases fit TRBD1. This CDR3 is 13 amino acids long. The germline gives CDR1 SGHTA, CDR2 FQGNSA. Germline trimming cut 4 bases from V and 4 bases from J; bases unmatched to any gene: 2. The CDR3 DNA follows: TGTGCCAGCAGCTACGACAGGGGCACTGAAGCTTTCTTT. This codes for CASSYDRGTEAFF.

J is TRBJ1-5 and V is TRBV15; 7 bases agree with TRBD1. The CDR3 is 15 amino acids. The germline V gene encodes CDR1 LNHNV and CDR2 YYDKDF (reference sequence). Unmatched junction bases numbered 5, after V lost 4 bases and J lost 2 bases. CDR3 residues: CATSTKDRGNQPQHF. The CDR3 DNA is TGTGCCACCAGCACCAAAGACAGGGGCAATCAGCCCCAGCATTTT.

The chain carries TRBV5-1 and TRBJ1-2; tentatively, D is TRBD1 (6 bases). Trimming pared 2 bases from V and 7 bases from J, leaving 12 bases between. Germline V gene sequence: CDR1 SGHRS, CDR2 YFSETQ. This CDR3 has 13 residues. The CDR3 DNA reads as TGCGCCAGCAGCTTTGGAGGGGGAGGTGGCTACACCTTC. It encodes CASSFGGGGGYTF.

This sequence joins TRBV19 and TRBJ2-7; TRBD1 matches 7 bases. V trimming: 7 bases; J trimming: 5 bases; junction bases outside the gene matches: 8. This CDR3 spans 13 amino acids. Germline CDR1 LNHDA, CDR2 SQIVND (reference sequence). CDR3 sequence: CASNWDGTDEQYF. The DNA for the CDR3 is TGTGCCAGTAACTGGGACGGGACAGACGAGCAGTACTTC.

This rearrangement joins TRBV3-1 (or the pseudogene TRBV3-2) to TRBJ1-6; no clear D. This CDR3 has 14 amino acids. V was pared by 2 bases and J by 8 bases, with 10 bases between. CDR1 is LGHDT, CDR2 YNNKEL, per germline (reference sequence). The CDR3 DNA sequence: TGTGCCAGCAGCCAACAGGTAGCGGATTCACCCCTCCACTTT. This gives the protein CASSQQVADSPLHF.

J is TRBJ2-1 and V is TRBV6-4, with 13 bases identical to TRBD2. Trimming cost V 8 bases and J 8 bases; bases outside gene matches: 15. This CDR3 has 17 residues. Germline V lookup: CDR1 MRHNA, CDR2 SNTAGT. Here the CDR3 reads CASSTSGGASITDEQFF. CDR3 in DNA: TGTGCCAGCTCCACTAGCGGGGGGGCAAGTATCACTGATGAGCAGTTCTTC.